The 10 T cell receptor beta chains given below trace back to one sample, sequenced in a study of low-dose radiotherapy and immunotherapy resistance in tumors. With TRAV- and TRBV-specific primers, first-strand cDNA was made, covering the alpha and beta chains. With a V-primer adapter and a constant-region primer, TCRs were amplified for approximately 19 PCR cycles. One entry per CDR3 protein results from TCRdb running MiXCR on the reads. The sample yields roughly 100,000 distinct CDR3 sequences, roughly 20% seen once. Time point defined: after trial treatment. Treatment described: LDRT plus nivolumab, ipilimumab, low-dose cyclophosphamide and aspirin (RACIN trial). The specimen comprised PBMCs, sampled after low-dose radiotherapy plus immunotherapy. These receptors originate from a female donor with ovarian cancer.

The chain couples TRBV28 to TRBJ1-2; maybe TRBD1 (5 bases). CDR3 length: 13 amino acids. The V end lost 7 bases, the J end lost 8 bases, and 17 bases lay between the germline ends. Germline V lookup: CDR1 MDHEN, CDR2 SYDVKM. The CDR3 nucleotides read TGTGCCAGCAACTCCGGGACGGGACCCGGCTACACCTTC. Protein product: CASNSGTGPGYTF.

This clonotype was seen at least ten times. The CDR3 DNA reads as TGTGCCAGCAGGGATATCGCAGATACGCAGTATTTT. Protein product: CASRDIADTQYF. The chain recombines TRBV7-9 with TRBJ2-3, with D hard to call. CDR1 and CDR2 from the germline V gene are SEHNR and FQNEAQ (reference sequence). Trimming cost V 6 bases and J 4 bases, with 8 bases left between them. There are 12 residues in the CDR3.

This clonotype was recorded once. This is likely an artifact of a read error, given a far larger clone one base away. This rearrangement joins TRBV6-2 or TRBV6-3 to TRBJ2-1; D is unclear. Germline-derived CDR1 and CDR2 are MNHEY and SVGEGT. The CDR3 loop spans 13 amino acids. As DNA, the CDR3 is TGTGCCAGCAGCCTTGGCGATGGCAATGAGCGGTTCTTC. Encoded protein: CASSLGDGNERFF.

V and J are TRBV25-1 and TRBJ2-3, with D perhaps being TRBD1 or TRBD2 (5 bases each). The CDR3 length is 15 residues. Germline loops: CDR1 MGHDK, CDR2 SYGVNS. Trimming pared 0 bases from V and 1 base from J, leaving 8 bases between. The CDR3 sequence: CASSEYRGGTDTQYF. The CDR3 DNA follows: TGTGCCAGCAGTGAATATCGGGGCGGCACAGATACGCAGTATTTT.

This clonotype was observed at least ten times. The rearrangement uses TRBV6-4 and TRBJ2-2; TRBD2 is a possible D gene (6 bases). Trimming removed 0 bases at V and 7 bases at J, with 18 bases between. The CDR3 sequence is 17 residues long. Per the germline V gene, CDR1 is MRHNA and CDR2 is SNTAGT. The CDR3 DNA reads TGTGCCAGCAGTGACTCTCCCTCCGGGGGAAAGGGCGGGGAGCTGTTTTTT. It yields the protein CASSDSPSGGKGGELFF.

This clonotype was observed many times. The chain links TRBV28 to TRBJ1-4, with a possible D match to TRBD1 (6 bases). Germline CDR1 and CDR2: MDHEN and SYDVKM. This CDR3 has 15 residues. Trimming shortened V by 4 bases and J by 3 bases, and 12 bases separated the two germline ends. For the CDR3, the DNA is TGTGCCAGCAGTTCCCAAGGACAGTCTAATGAAAAACTGTTTTTT. Translation: CASSSQGQSNEKLFF. Supplemented by reference TRBV28 and TRBJ1-4, the full variable domain reads DVKVTQSSRYLVKRTGEKVFLECVQDMDHENMFWYRQDPGLGLRLIYFSYDVKMKEKGDIPEGYSVSREKKERFSLILESASTNQTSMYLCASSSQGQSNEKLFFGSGTQLSVL.

This clonotype was seen ten or more times. The chain is built from TRBV18 and TRBJ1-4; D not certain. CDR3 length: 12 amino acids. V dropped 0 bases and J dropped 12 bases, with 8 bases sitting between them. In germline, CDR1 is KGHSH, CDR2 LQKENI. The CDR3, as DNA: TGTGCCAGCTCACCACCTGGAAGGGAACTGTTTTTT. Translating gives CASSPPGRELFF.

This clonotype has at least ten counts. The chain couples TRBV6-2 or TRBV6-3 to TRBJ1-4, with TRBD1 as a possible D gene (6 bases). Trimming pared 7 bases from V and 2 bases from J, leaving 14 bases between. The V gene's germline CDR1 is MNHEY and CDR2 SVGEGT. The CDR3 has 15 residues. CDR3 DNA sequence: TGTGCCAGCAAGATAGGGGGGTTTACTAATGAAAAACTGTTTTTT. Protein product: CASKIGGFTNEKLFF.

This clonotype was detected ten times or more. V is TRBV10-3 and J is TRBJ2-7, with D possibly TRBD1 on 6 matching bases. The CDR3 extends over 14 amino acids. The germline V gene has CDR1 ENHRY and CDR2 SYGVKD. V lost 10 bases, J lost 2 bases, and 18 bases lay in between. CDR3 bases: TGTGCCACTCTGGCCAAGCAGGGGCCCTACGAGCAGTACTTC. Translating gives CATLAKQGPYEQYF.

This clonotype was seen many times. The gene calls are TRBV20-1 and TRBJ2-3; TRBD2 matches at 12 bases. Germline V gene lookup returns CDR1 DFQATT and CDR2 SNEGSKA (reference sequence). Trimming cost V 5 bases and J 2 bases; bases outside gene matches: 8. The CDR3 loop spans 16 amino acids. CDR3 bases: TGCAGTGCTCCGCCCCGGACTAGCGGGATCACAGATACGCAGTATTTT. Its translation: CSAPPRTSGITDTQYF.